This TCR beta chain emerged from a study of T cell repertoires in cytomegalovirus infection. The overall study: The public TCR beta signatures pointed to both CMV infection and matching HLA type.

A note on this clonotype: Its antigen is unidentified.

TCRdb processed the reads anew with MiXCR; each CDR3 protein has one entry. The sample consists of about 68,000 distinct CDR3 sequences, 22% of them appearing once. Points from the study as a whole: Dominant in the ex vivo response were TCR beta clonotypes restricted by HLA-C and specific for CMV. Individuals carrying CMV plus the relevant HLA were identified by cumulative frequency of public TCR beta families.

The CDR3 has 18 amino acids. Trimming stripped 1 base from V and 1 base from J, with 17 bases between. The receptor comes from a human donor in good health (CMV status not recorded). Some clones in this sample may be carry-over from other donors' samples. V and J are TRBV12-3 or TRBV12-4 and TRBJ2-4; D is perhaps TRBD1 (6 bases). The specimen sequenced was PBMCs, sequenced either directly or after in vitro stimulation (not recorded which). The CDR3: CASSLEGVGPAAKNIQYF. In nucleotides, the CDR3 is TGTGCCAGCAGTTTAGAGGGGGTTGGTCCTGCGGCCAAAAACATTCAGTACTTC.